The 18 T cell receptor beta chains presented below share a single source sample, sequenced in a study of blood T cell repertoires in COVID-19. Produced via immunoSEQ multiplex PCR; TCRdb's table is partial and in-frame only. The profile covers 25,000 to 30,000 clones, with 80% to 90% appearing a single time and less than 3% taken by the ten largest. The sample was peripheral blood. Source of these receptors: a human donor in a cohort sampled during active COVID-19.

J is TRBJ2-5 and V is TRBV10-2, with 8 bases that match TRBD2. Germline CDR1 WSHSY, CDR2 SAAADI. V lost 6 bases, J lost 5 bases, and 11 bases stayed unmatched. The CDR3 is 15 amino acids. CDR3 protein: CASRDLPGLDETQYF. The CDR3 DNA is TGCGCCAGCAGGGATTTACCGGGACTAGACGAGACCCAGTACTTC.

The V call is TRBV9, the J call TRBJ2-2; 9 nucleotides agree with TRBD1. Germline CDR1 reads SGDLS; CDR2 reads YYNGEE. Trimming at V came to 4 bases and at J to 5 bases, leaving 12 bases not matched to a gene. The CDR3 has 17 amino acids. The CDR3 sequence is CASSPQSGQGITGELFF. CDR3 sequence (DNA): TGTGCCAGCAGCCCACAATCAGGACAGGGGATTACCGGGGAGCTGTTTTTT.

This chain connects TRBV3-1 (or the pseudogene TRBV3-2) to TRBJ2-3; the D gene is possibly TRBD2 (7 bases). Trimming left V 1 base short and J 2 bases short, with 16 bases between. The CDR3 consists of 17 residues. CDR1 LGHDT and CDR2 YNNKEL come from the germline V gene (reference sequence). The CDR3 sequence: CASSQVTSRGPTDTQYF. As DNA, the CDR3 is TGTGCCAGCAGCCAAGTTACATCGCGGGGGCCCACAGATACGCAGTATTTT.

This chain connects TRBV19 to TRBJ1-2; 8 bases line up with TRBD1. Trimming removed 7 bases from V and 4 bases from J; junction bases left unmatched: 11. The CDR3 consists of 15 residues. Germline values: CDR1 LNHDA, CDR2 SQIVND (reference sequence). The chain's CDR3 is CASTKYRQGSYGYTF. The CDR3 DNA is TGTGCCAGTACTAAATATCGACAGGGGAGCTATGGCTACACCTTC.

V usage is TRBV7-2 and J usage is TRBJ2-1; 9 nucleotides agree with TRBD1. The CDR3 extends over 14 amino acids. Germline V gene data show CDR1 as SGHTA and CDR2 as FQGNSA. J lost 7 bases, V lost 2 bases, and 3 bases had no gene match. CDR3 in DNA: TGTGCCAGCAGCTTAATGGGACAGGGAAATGAGCAGTTCTTC. Encoded protein: CASSLMGQGNEQFF.

This chain links TRBV5-1 with TRBJ2-4; D may be TRBD1 (6 bases). The CDR3 extends over 17 amino acids. Germline loops: CDR1 SGHRS, CDR2 YFSETQ. V lost 2 bases and J 1 base, leaving 16 bases between the germline ends. The CDR3 sequence is CASSFRGSHLAKNIQYF. CDR3 nucleotide sequence: TGCGCCAGCAGCTTCAGGGGAAGTCATCTGGCCAAAAACATTCAGTACTTC.

The CDR3: CASSSGGGTDTQYF. CDR3 nucleotide sequence: TGTGCCAGCAGCTCCGGGGGGGGCACAGATACGCAGTATTTT. The chain employs TRBV5-4 and TRBJ2-3; 8 nucleotides agree with TRBD2. From germline, CDR1 is SGHNT and CDR2 YYREEE (reference sequence). V lost 3 bases and J lost 1; bases outside the gene matches: 1. The CDR3 sequence is 14 residues long.

The V and J genes are TRBV11-2 and TRBJ1-1, with a weak D call TRBD1 (6 bases). CDR1 is SGHAT, CDR2 FQNNGV, per germline. Trimming left V 4 bases short and J 1 base short, with 7 bases between. The CDR3 is made up of 13 amino acids. CDR3 amino acids: CASSSGQNTEAFF. The DNA of the CDR3 is TGTGCCAGCAGCTCGGGACAGAACACTGAAGCTTTCTTT.

The rearrangement links TRBV20-1 to TRBJ1-5; tentatively, D is TRBD1 (5 bases). The CDR3 consists of 14 residues. CDR1 is DFQATT, CDR2 SNEGSKA, per germline (reference sequence). Trimming removed 3 bases at V and 5 bases at J, with 14 bases between. The DNA for the CDR3 is TGCAGTGCTAGTGCCCAGGGAAGTCATCAGCCCCAGCATTTT. It codes for CSASAQGSHQPQHF.

This chain uses TRBV6-2 or TRBV6-3 with TRBJ2-7; 10 bases are shared with TRBD1. The ends lost 5 bases at V and 4 bases at J; junction bases unmatched: 5. Per germline, CDR1 MNHEY and CDR2 SVGEGT. CDR3 size: 14 residues. CDR3 coding DNA: TGTGCCAGCAGTCCGGGACAGGGGAGTTACGAGCAGTACTTC. Translated: CASSPGQGSYEQYF.

The chain recombines TRBV7-9 with TRBJ1-5, with D possibly being TRBD1 (5 bases). V shed 1 base and J shed 0 bases, with 10 bases lying between them. CDR1 and CDR2 from the germline V gene are SEHNR and FQNEAQ (reference sequence). The CDR3 has 16 residues. The CDR3 sequence: CASSLGQGNSNQPQHF. CDR3 DNA sequence: TGTGCCAGCAGCTTAGGGCAGGGTAATAGCAATCAGCCCCAGCATTTT.

The chain has TRBV30 and TRBJ1-2; 12 bases are a match to TRBD1. The length of the CDR3 is 15 residues. Germline loops: CDR1 GTSNPN, CDR2 SVGIG (reference sequence). Trimming removed 5 bases from V and 1 base from J; junction bases left unmatched: 5. DNA of the CDR3: TGTGCCTGGGGGACAGGGGGCTATCGTAACTATGGCTACACCTTC. This gives the protein CAWGTGGYRNYGYTF.

This rearrangement joins TRBV19 to TRBJ1-2; 11 bases are shared with TRBD1. Germline assignment: CDR1 LNHDA and CDR2 SQIVND (reference sequence). Germline trimming cut 7 bases from V and 8 bases from J; bases unmatched to any gene: 12. This CDR3 is built from 15 residues. The CDR3 coding sequence is TGTGCCAGTACTCCTCGGGACAGGGGGAATTTGGGCTACACCTTC. It is translated as CASTPRDRGNLGYTF.

This rearrangement joins TRBV18 to TRBJ1-1; TRBD1 is a possible D gene (6 bases). The V end lost 1 base, the J end lost 4 bases, and 10 bases lay between the germline ends. Per germline, CDR1 KGHSH and CDR2 LQKENI. The CDR3 has 14 residues. The CDR3 is CASSPQDSTTEAFF. DNA of the CDR3: TGTGCCAGCTCACCACAGGACAGTACCACTGAAGCTTTCTTT.

The CDR3: CASSAALGGAEAFF. DNA of the CDR3: TGTGCCAGCAGTGCCGCCCTGGGGGGTGCTGAAGCTTTCTTT. The chain carries TRBV2 and TRBJ1-1; possibly TRBD1 for D (5 bases). CDR1 and CDR2 (germline): SNHLY, FYNNEI. Trimming removed 4 bases from V and 6 bases from J, with 15 bases in between. This CDR3 spans 14 amino acids.

This chain joins TRBV7-8 and TRBJ2-7; 9 bases map to TRBD1. The J segment lost 2 bases and the V segment lost 5 bases, leaving 10 bases of the junction unmatched. The length of the CDR3 is 16 residues. Germline CDR1 SGHVS, CDR2 FQNEAQ. The CDR3 bases are TGTGCCAGCAGCACCAGGAACAGGGGGCGCCCCTACGAGCAGTACTTC. Protein sequence: CASSTRNRGRPYEQYF.

The chain combines TRBV29-1 with TRBJ1-1; 7 bases are a match to TRBD1. CDR1 and CDR2 from the germline V gene are SQVTM and ANQGSEA. Unmatched junction bases numbered 3, after V lost 4 bases and J lost 1 base. The CDR3 extends over 13 amino acids. The DNA for the CDR3 is TGCAGCGTTGGATGGACAGGGAACACTGAAGCTTTCTTT. It specifies CSVGWTGNTEAFF.

The CDR3 here is CASSESGQGLNQPQHF. The DNA for the CDR3 is TGTGCCAGCAGTGAATCGGGACAGGGGTTGAATCAGCCCCAGCATTTT. This chain uses TRBV2 with TRBJ1-5; 10 bases map to TRBD1. CDR3 length equals 16 residues. The V segment lost 2 bases and the J segment 4 bases; nucleotides outside the gene matches: 5. CDR1 and CDR2 (germline): SNHLY, FYNNEI.